Below, one TCR beta chain is given with its context. Its antigen is currently unknown. This sample is drawn from a study of T cell repertoires in cytomegalovirus infection. In the study overall: Carrying CMV and the relevant HLA type showed in public TCR beta signatures.

The CDR3 runs to 15 residues. Trimming cost V 1 base and J 8 bases; bases outside gene matches: 7. Germline V CDR1 and CDR2: SGHTA, FQGNSA. TCRdb reanalysed the reads using MiXCR and keeps one entry per CDR3 protein. The table lists 150,000 to 200,000 distinct CDR3 sequences, about a tenth of them singletons. Whole-study results and caveats: Cumulative public TCR beta family frequency identified carriers of CMV plus the relevant HLA. Ex vivo responses were dominated by HLA-C-restricted CMV-specific TCR beta clonotypes.

The sequence was obtained from a human donor in good health (CMV status not recorded). Some clones in this sample may be carry-over from other donors' samples. The sequenced sample consisted of PBMCs. The gene calls are TRBV7-2 and TRBJ2-1, with 8 bases that match TRBD1. CDR3 protein: CASSLVGQVFDEQFF. The DNA for the CDR3 is TGTGCCAGCAGCTTAGTGGGACAGGTATTTGATGAGCAGTTCTTC.